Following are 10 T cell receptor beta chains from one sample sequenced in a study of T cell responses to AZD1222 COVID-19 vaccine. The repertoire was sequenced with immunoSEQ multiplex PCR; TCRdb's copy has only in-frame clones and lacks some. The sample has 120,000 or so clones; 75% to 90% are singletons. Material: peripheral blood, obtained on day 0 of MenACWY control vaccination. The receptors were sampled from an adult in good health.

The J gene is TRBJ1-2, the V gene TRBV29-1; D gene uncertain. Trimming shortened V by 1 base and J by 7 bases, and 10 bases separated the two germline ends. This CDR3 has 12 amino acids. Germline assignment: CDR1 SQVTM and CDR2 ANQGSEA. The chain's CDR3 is CSVEVVPGGYTF. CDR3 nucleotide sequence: TGCAGCGTTGAAGTGGTTCCGGGTGGCTACACCTTC.

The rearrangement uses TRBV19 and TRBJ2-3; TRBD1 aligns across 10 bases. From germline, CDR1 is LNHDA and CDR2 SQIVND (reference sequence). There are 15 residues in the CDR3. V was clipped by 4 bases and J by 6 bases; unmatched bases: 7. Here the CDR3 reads CASSNMDRGWDTQYF. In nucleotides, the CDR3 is TGTGCCAGTAGTAACATGGACAGGGGGTGGGATACGCAGTATTTT.

As DNA, the CDR3 is TGTGCCAGCAGTTTATTTAGCGGGAGGGTATCCTACAATGAGCAGTTCTTC. It is translated as CASSLFSGRVSYNEQFF. The rearrangement links TRBV27 to TRBJ2-1, with TRBD2 identical over 11 bases. Germline trimming cut 1 base from V and 1 base from J; bases unmatched to any gene: 3. The CDR3 is made up of 17 amino acids. Per germline, CDR1 MNHEY and CDR2 SMNVEV (reference sequence).

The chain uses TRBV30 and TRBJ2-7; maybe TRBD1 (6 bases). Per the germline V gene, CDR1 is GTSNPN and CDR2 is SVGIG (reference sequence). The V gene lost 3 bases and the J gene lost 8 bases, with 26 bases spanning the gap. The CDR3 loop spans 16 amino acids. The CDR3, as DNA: TGTGCCTGGAGCCTCCTCCGGGACAAGCTCCGAGGGAAGCAGTACTTC. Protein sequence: CAWSLLRDKLRGKQYF.

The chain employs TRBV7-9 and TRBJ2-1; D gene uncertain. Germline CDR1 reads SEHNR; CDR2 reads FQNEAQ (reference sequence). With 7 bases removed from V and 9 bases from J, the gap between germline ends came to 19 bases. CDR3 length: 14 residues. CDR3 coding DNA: TGTGCCAGCATTTACCAGTTTCCCACGGGTGAGCAGTTCTTC. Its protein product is CASIYQFPTGEQFF.

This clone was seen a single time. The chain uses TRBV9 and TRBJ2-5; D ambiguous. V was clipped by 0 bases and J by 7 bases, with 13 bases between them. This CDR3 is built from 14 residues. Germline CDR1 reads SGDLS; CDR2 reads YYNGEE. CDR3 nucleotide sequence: TGTGCCAGCAGCGTAGAACTCCGGCCGGGGACCCAGTACTTC. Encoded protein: CASSVELRPGTQYF. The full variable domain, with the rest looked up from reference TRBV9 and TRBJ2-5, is DSGVTQTPKHLITATGQRVTLRCSPRSGDLSVYWYQQSLDQGLQFLIQYYNGEERAKGNILERFSAQQFPDLHSELNLSSLELGDSALYFCASSVELRPGTQYFGPGTRLLVL.

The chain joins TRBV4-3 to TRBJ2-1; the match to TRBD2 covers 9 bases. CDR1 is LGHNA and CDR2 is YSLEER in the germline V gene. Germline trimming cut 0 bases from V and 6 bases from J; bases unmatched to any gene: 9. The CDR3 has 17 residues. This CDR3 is CASSQDKVLAGSNEQFF. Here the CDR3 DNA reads TGCGCCAGCAGCCAAGATAAAGTACTAGCGGGTAGCAATGAGCAGTTCTTC.

For the CDR3, the DNA is TGTGCCATCAGTGAGTCGATTGGATGGGCAGCAACGGGCGGCTACACCTTC. It codes for CAISESIGWAATGGYTF. The V call is TRBV10-3, the J call TRBJ1-2; D uncertain. Germline-derived CDR1 and CDR2 are ENHRY and SYGVKD. There are 17 residues in the CDR3. V lost 0 bases and J 8 bases, leaving 22 bases between the germline ends.

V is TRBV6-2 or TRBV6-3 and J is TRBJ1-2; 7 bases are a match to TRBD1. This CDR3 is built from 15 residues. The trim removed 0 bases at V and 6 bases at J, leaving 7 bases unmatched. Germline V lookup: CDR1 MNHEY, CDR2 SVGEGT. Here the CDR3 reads CASSYSVGGTHGYTF. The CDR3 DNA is TGTGCCAGCAGTTACTCTGTAGGGGGCACTCATGGCTACACCTTC.

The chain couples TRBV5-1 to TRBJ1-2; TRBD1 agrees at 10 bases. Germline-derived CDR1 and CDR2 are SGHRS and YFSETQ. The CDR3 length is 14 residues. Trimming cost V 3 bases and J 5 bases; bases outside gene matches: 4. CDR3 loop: CASSSDRGSYGYTF. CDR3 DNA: TGCGCCAGCAGCTCGGACAGGGGGTCGTATGGCTACACCTTC.